The 32 T cell receptor beta chains given below trace back to one sample, sequenced in a study of regulatory dendritic cells for organ transplantation. Method: immunoSEQ multiplex PCR; TCRdb's copy keeps in-frame clones and lacks some. This sample has almost 30,000 clones, with about 79% found just once. Sample: memory CD4+ T cells from blood. The subset was: CD45RO+ memory T cells. Every receptor here comes from a human donor in good health.

The chain combines TRBV9 with TRBJ1-1; D uncertain. CDR3 size: 12 residues. Germline V CDR1 and CDR2: SGDLS, YYNGEE. The V end was cut by 5 bases, the J end by 12 bases, with 17 bases between. The DNA of the CDR3 is TGTGCCAGCAGTCGGACCGCGTCAATGACTTTCTTT. The encoded protein is CASSRTASMTFF.

This chain uses TRBV10-3 with TRBJ2-7; 10 nucleotides agree with TRBD2. CDR1 and CDR2 (germline): ENHRY, SYGVKD. Trimming removed 3 bases from V and 7 bases from J; junction bases left unmatched: 9. The CDR3 has 15 residues. CDR3 amino acids: CAISDSGRGIGEQYF. The CDR3 DNA follows: TGTGCCATCAGTGACAGCGGGAGGGGGATAGGGGAGCAGTACTTC.

The CDR3 is CASKRTGTSGAGPSTDTQYF. The CDR3 region has the DNA TGTGCCAGCAAAAGGACCGGGACTAGCGGGGCCGGGCCTAGCACAGATACGCAGTATTTT. The chain employs TRBV2 and TRBJ2-3; the match to TRBD2 covers 13 bases. Germline V CDR1 and CDR2: SNHLY, FYNNEI. The CDR3 has 20 residues. Trimming removed 7 bases from V and 0 bases from J; junction bases left unmatched: 16.

The J gene is TRBJ2-3, the V gene TRBV23-1, with 8 bases lining up with TRBD2. TRBV23-1 is an open reading frame whose function is uncertain. V lost 1 base to trimming and J lost 5 bases; unmatched junction nucleotides: 26. The CDR3 is 22 amino acids. This CDR3 reads CASSQFLGTSISPGTRIDTQYF. The CDR3 region has the DNA TGCGCCAGCAGTCAATTTCTTGGGACCTCAATCTCACCCGGGACTAGGATAGATACGCAGTATTTT.

The chain links TRBV6-1 to TRBJ2-1; no clear D gene. V dropped 4 bases and J dropped 0 bases, with 4 bases sitting between them. The germline CDR1 and CDR2 sequences are MNHNS and SASEGT. The CDR3 is 13 residues long. CDR3 coding DNA: TGTGCCAGCAGTGCTACCTCCTACAATGAGCAGTTCTTC. Translated: CASSATSYNEQFF.

This clone has a handful of counts. CDR3 coding DNA: TGTGCCAGCGGCACAGGGTTCGCTGAAGCTTTCTTT. This codes for CASGTGFAEAFF. The chain uses TRBV2 and TRBJ1-1; tentative D call: TRBD1 (6 bases). V lost 8 bases to trimming and J lost 6 bases, with 13 bases between them. CDR3 length: 12 amino acids. Germline V CDR1 and CDR2: SNHLY, FYNNEI.

V gene TRBV5-1 combines with J gene TRBJ1-4; no clear D gene. The V end lost 4 bases, the J end lost 4 bases, and 14 bases lay between the germline ends. Germline-derived CDR1 and CDR2 are SGHRS and YFSETQ. The CDR3 consists of 15 residues. The CDR3 loop is CASSPGRGINEKLFF. DNA for the CDR3: TGCGCCAGCAGCCCTGGACGGGGAATTAATGAAAAACTGTTTTTT.

The V call is TRBV4-1, the J call TRBJ2-1; maybe TRBD1 (6 bases). The CDR3 length is 13 residues. Germline lookup yields CDR1 MGHRA and CDR2 YSYEKL. V lost 6 bases and J 5 bases, leaving 11 bases between the germline ends. The CDR3 DNA is TGCGCCAGCAGGGCCACAGGGAACAATGAGCAGTTCTTC. Translating gives CASRATGNNEQFF.

For this clone: The junction differs from germline at one of its ends, possibly a read error. CDR3 coding DNA: TGTGCAAGTAAGGGGACAGGATACAATGAGCAGTTCTTC. Translated: CASKGTGYNEQFF. The gene calls are TRBV19 and TRBJ2-1; 8 bases are shared with TRBD1. The CDR3 loop spans 13 amino acids. CDR1 LNHDA and CDR2 SQIVND come from the germline V gene (reference sequence).

The chain links TRBV6-1 to TRBJ1-5; 7 bases align to TRBD1. Germline V gene sequence: CDR1 MNHNS, CDR2 SASEGT. J was trimmed by 7 bases and V by 8 bases; bases with no gene match: 8. The CDR3 runs 13 residues. CDR3 amino acids: CASGMGQHQPQHF. In DNA form, the CDR3 reads TGTGCCAGCGGTATGGGACAGCACCAGCCCCAGCATTTT.

In its sample, this clone ranks as medium-sized. The chain has TRBV9 and TRBJ1-2, with D hard to call. Germline assignment: CDR1 SGDLS and CDR2 YYNGEE. Trimming took 0 bases from V and 6 from J, leaving 18 bases between them. This CDR3 spans 16 amino acids. In DNA form, the CDR3 reads TGTGCCAGCAGCGTAGGTGTAGAGTTAGGCCGGGATGGCTACACCTTC. It specifies CASSVGVELGRDGYTF.

This clone has only one observation. The chain is built from TRBV18 and TRBJ2-3, with D possibly being TRBD1 or TRBD2 (5 bases each). The CDR3 runs 12 residues. The germline V gene encodes CDR1 KGHSH and CDR2 LQKENI. V shed 2 bases and J shed 6 bases, with 6 bases lying between them. The CDR3 bases are TGTGCCAGCTCACCATGGGGGGATACGCAGTATTTT. Protein sequence: CASSPWGDTQYF.

In its sample, this clone was seen a few times. The rearrangement uses TRBV6-5 and TRBJ1-1; D ambiguous. The V gene's germline CDR1 is MNHEY and CDR2 SVGAGI. V was clipped by 7 bases and J by 5 bases, with 14 bases between them. The CDR3 loop spans 13 amino acids. The CDR3 DNA follows: TGTGCCAGCAAACTGAGAGGAAAGACTGAAGCTTTCTTT. It codes for CASKLRGKTEAFF.

The V gene is TRBV2, the J gene TRBJ2-7, with D tentatively TRBD1 (6 bases). Trimming left V 4 bases short and J 9 bases short, with 13 bases between. CDR1 and CDR2 (germline): SNHLY, FYNNEI. This CDR3 spans 12 amino acids. Written as DNA, the CDR3 is TGTGCCAGCAGTGGGGAAAGGACAGTGCAGTACTTC. The encoded protein is CASSGERTVQYF. The whole variable domain, filled in from reference TRBV2 and TRBJ2-7, reads EPEVTQTPSHQVTQMGQEVILRCVPISNHLYFYWYRQILGQKVEFLVSFYNNEISEKSEIFDDQFSVERPDGSNFTLKIRSTKLEDSAMYFCASSGERTVQYFGPGTRLTVT.

The genes are TRBV29-1 and TRBJ2-3; the match to TRBD1 covers 9 bases. Germline trimming cut 6 bases from V and 2 bases from J; bases unmatched to any gene: 6. Germline assignment: CDR1 SQVTM and CDR2 ANQGSEA. CDR3 length: 14 amino acids. This chain's CDR3 is CSVLTGGTTDTQYF. The CDR3 nucleotides are TGCAGCGTGTTAACAGGGGGCACCACAGATACGCAGTATTTT.

The CDR3 region is CASSLAGPRDTQYF. The DNA of the CDR3 is TGTGCCAGCAGTTTAGCCGGGCCTAGGGATACGCAGTATTTT. The J gene is TRBJ2-3, the V gene TRBV28; unclear D gene. Germline CDR1 MDHEN, CDR2 SYDVKM. Trimming removed 2 bases at V and 6 bases at J, with 12 bases between. There are 14 residues in the CDR3.

V and J are TRBV28 and TRBJ2-3; tentative D call: TRBD2 (5 bases). CDR3 length equals 14 residues. Germline loops: CDR1 MDHEN, CDR2 SYDVKM. Trimming took 7 bases from V and 3 from J, leaving 14 bases between them. The CDR3 loop reads CASNGVVGTDTQYF. The CDR3 DNA sequence: TGTGCCAGCAACGGGGTTGTCGGAACAGATACGCAGTATTTT.

The V and J genes are TRBV9 and TRBJ2-1, with D perhaps TRBD2 (6 bases). This CDR3 contains 14 residues. The germline gives CDR1 SGDLS, CDR2 YYNGEE. V shed 3 bases and J shed 6 bases, with 13 bases lying between them. CDR3 DNA: TGTGCCAGCAGCGCAAAACTAGCAACCAATGAGCAGTTCTTC. Encoded protein: CASSAKLATNEQFF. Together with reference TRBV9 and TRBJ2-1, the CDR3 gives the full variable domain: DSGVTQTPKHLITATGQRVTLRCSPRSGDLSVYWYQQSLDQGLQFLIQYYNGEERAKGNILERFSAQQFPDLHSELNLSSLELGDSALYFCASSAKLATNEQFFGPGTRLTVL.

The chain joins TRBV10-3 to TRBJ2-2; D ambiguous. V was pared by 7 bases and J by 7 bases, with 7 bases between. CDR1 is ENHRY and CDR2 is SYGVKD in the germline V gene. The CDR3 contains 11 residues. In DNA form, the CDR3 reads TGTGCCATCAAAGAAAACGGGGAGCTGTTTTTT. As protein: CAIKENGELFF.

The chain joins TRBV4-3 to TRBJ1-2, with TRBD1 as a possible D gene (5 bases). CDR3 length: 19 amino acids. Germline V gene data show CDR1 as LGHNA and CDR2 as YSLEER. V shed 0 bases and J shed 6 bases, with 26 bases lying between them. The CDR3 nucleotides read TGCGCCAGCAGCCAAGATATCGGCTCGCGGGGCCTCGCTTGGAATGGCTACACCTTC. It encodes CASSQDIGSRGLAWNGYTF.

This chain links TRBV27 with TRBJ2-3; perhaps TRBD2 as D (5 bases). Germline CDR1 reads MNHEY; CDR2 reads SMNVEV (reference sequence). Trimming cost V 6 bases and J 1 base, with 23 bases left between them. CDR3 length: 18 residues. The CDR3 sequence is CASRSMRNFKRGTDTQYF. In nucleotides, the CDR3 is TGTGCCAGCAGGTCTATGAGAAACTTTAAGAGGGGCACAGATACGCAGTATTTT.

The chain couples TRBV6-5 to TRBJ2-3; TRBD2 agrees at 11 bases. Germline values: CDR1 MNHEY, CDR2 SVGAGI. The CDR3 totals 15 residues. V was pared by 5 bases and J by 5 bases, with 6 bases of the junction left unmatched. CDR3 in amino acids: CASSASGGLLDTQYF. CDR3 sequence (DNA): TGTGCCAGCAGTGCTAGCGGGGGGCTATTAGATACGCAGTATTTT.

The chain combines TRBV11-3 with TRBJ2-4; weak D call: TRBD1 (5 bases). In germline, CDR1 is SGHNT, CDR2 YENEEA. The V and J ends lost 5 bases and 3 bases respectively, with 14 bases between them. The CDR3 has 15 amino acids. The CDR3 nucleotides are TGTGCCAGCAGCCCAGCAGGGCATGACAAAAACATTCAGTACTTC. Translating it yields CASSPAGHDKNIQYF. The complete variable domain, with remaining parts taken from reference TRBV11-3 and TRBJ2-4, reads EAGVVQSPRYKIIEKKQPVAFWCNPISGHNTLYWYLQNLGQGPELLIRYENEEAVDDSQLPKDRFSAERLKGVDSTLKIQPAELGDSAVYLCASSPAGHDKNIQYFGAGTRLSVL.

The J gene is TRBJ1-5, the V gene TRBV18, with D tentatively TRBD1 (5 bases). Trimming pared 3 bases from V and 6 bases from J, leaving 15 bases between. The CDR3 is 15 residues long. Germline V gene lookup returns CDR1 KGHSH and CDR2 LQKENI. CDR3 protein: CASSPTQRGLQPQHF. The CDR3 DNA is TGTGCCAGCTCACCTACACAAAGGGGCCTTCAGCCCCAGCATTTT.

The rearrangement links TRBV2 to TRBJ1-2; D remains unclear. The germline V gene encodes CDR1 SNHLY and CDR2 FYNNEI. V was cut by 3 bases and J by 6 bases, with 17 bases left in between. CDR3 length: 15 residues. The DNA of the CDR3 is TGTGCCAGCAGTGATCTTGGGAACACGTTGAATGGCTACACCTTC. Protein product: CASSDLGNTLNGYTF.

The chain couples TRBV28 to TRBJ2-5; tentatively, D is TRBD2 (6 bases). The DNA matches TRBJ2-7 better at its end, which makes the J call doubtful. This CDR3 region has 15 residues. Germline V gene sequence: CDR1 MDHEN, CDR2 SYDVKM. The CDR3 region has the DNA TGTGCCAGCAGTTTGAGCTGGCAGGGAGGTCGCGAGCAGTACTTC. This translates into CASSLSWQGGREQYF.

This chain links TRBV7-2 with TRBJ2-2; unclear D gene. CDR3 length: 14 amino acids. Trimming cost V 5 bases and J 7 bases, with 14 bases left between them. Germline CDR1 is SGHTA and CDR2 is FQGNSA. The CDR3 DNA sequence: TGTGCCAGCAGCCCTGGGTTTTCGGGCGGGGAGCTGTTTTTT. Protein: CASSPGFSGGELFF.

Comments on this clone: This CDR3 is also generated by other DNA sequences in the sample. The V call is TRBV2, the J call TRBJ2-7; tentatively, D is TRBD1 or TRBD2 (7 bases each). CDR3 size: 14 residues. V dropped 3 bases and J dropped 4 bases, with 13 bases sitting between them. Germline-derived CDR1 and CDR2 are SNHLY and FYNNEI. The CDR3 here is CASSEQGEGYEQYF. The CDR3, as DNA: TGTGCCAGCAGTGAGCAGGGGGAGGGTTACGAGCAGTACTTC.

The V gene is TRBV27, the J gene TRBJ1-4, with D uncertain. The CDR3 is made up of 17 amino acids. The germline V gene has CDR1 MNHEY and CDR2 SMNVEV (reference sequence). V lost 5 bases to trimming and J lost 0 bases, with 16 bases between them. In nucleotides, the CDR3 is TGTGCCAGCAGTGATGGTTACTCCTCCGCAACTAATGAAAAACTGTTTTTT. This gives the protein CASSDGYSSATNEKLFF. The entire variable domain, with the rest obtained from reference TRBV27 and TRBJ1-4, is as follows: EAQVTQNPRYLITVTGKKLTVTCSQNMNHEYMSWYRQDPGLGLRQIYYSMNVEVTDKGDVPEGYKVSRKEKRNFPLILESPSPNQTSLYFCASSDGYSSATNEKLFFGSGTQLSVL.

The rearrangement uses TRBV6-5 and TRBJ2-1; 9 bases align to TRBD2. This CDR3 is 14 amino acids long. The J segment lost 9 bases and the V segment lost 6 bases, leaving 9 bases of the junction unmatched. The germline CDR1 and CDR2 sequences are MNHEY and SVGAGI. The CDR3 DNA sequence: TGTGCCAGCAGGACAAGCGGGAGGCTTGGTGAGCAGTTCTTC. This encodes CASRTSGRLGEQFF.

This chain uses TRBV4-2 with TRBJ2-3; D uncertain. The CDR3 totals 12 residues. Trimming left V 6 bases short and J 6 bases short, with 10 bases between. Germline CDR1 is LGHNA and CDR2 is YNFKEQ. Here the CDR3 reads CASSLSRDTQYF. The CDR3 region has the DNA TGTGCCAGCAGTCTTTCACGCGATACGCAGTATTTT.

V usage is TRBV9 and J usage is TRBJ2-7; 13 nucleotides match TRBD2. Per germline, CDR1 SGDLS and CDR2 YYNGEE. The CDR3 sequence is 16 residues long. The junction had 7 bases not matched to a gene; V was cut back by 2 bases and J by 5 bases. The CDR3 loop reads CASSVGLAGVMNEQYF. The CDR3 DNA is TGTGCCAGCAGCGTTGGACTAGCGGGAGTGATGAACGAGCAGTACTTC.